These T cell receptor beta chains were read from a single sample in a study of Graves' ophthalmopathy and Graves' hyperthyroidism. Via MiXCR, TCRdb re-called the multiplex PCR reads, giving one row per CDR3 protein. The table has some 250,000 distinct CDR3 sequences, 40% to 50% seen once. The sequenced sample was peripheral blood. Every receptor here comes from an adult man with Graves' ophthalmopathy. CDR3s include the opening cysteine and the closing phenylalanine or tryptophan. A D gene is named only where the DNA matches it firmly. Size values are once, few and many counts, or a class for expanded clones, and some rows have none.

NA	NA	TRBJ1-3	TRBV6-1	CASSEEVSSGNTIYF	TGTGCCAGCAGTGAAGAGGTTTCCTCTGGAAACACCATATATTTT
NA	NA	TRBJ1-1	TRBV20-1	CSASGGGFRTEAFF	TGCAGCGCAAGCGGTGGGGGGTTTAGGACTGAAGCTTTCTTT
NA	NA	TRBJ2-7	TRBV12-5	CASSFQGEDYEQYF	TGTGCCAGCAGTTTCCAGGGCGAGGACTACGAGCAGTACTTC
few	NA	TRBJ1-6	TRBV5-1	CASTPKRASSYNSPLHF	TGTGCCAGTACCCCGAAGAGGGCGAGCTCCTATAATTCACCCCTCCACTTT
NA	NA	TRBJ1-5	TRBV20-1	CSARDREATQHF	TGCAGTGCTAGAGATCGGGAGGCAACCCAGCATTTT
NA	TRBD1	TRBJ2-7	TRBV25-1	CASSAGQGRYEQYF	TGTGCCAGCAGTGCGGGACAGGGGCGGTACGAGCAGTACTTC
NA	NA	TRBJ1-3	TRBV5-6	CASSQGLSGNTIYF	TGTGCCAGCAGCCAAGGTCTATCTGGAAACACCATATATTTT
NA	NA	TRBJ1-2	TRBV29-1	CSVARDTGRRGYTF	TGCAGCGTAGCCAGGGATACAGGGCGGCGAGGCTACACCTTC
once	NA	TRBJ2-7	TRBV2	CASSEQSRAYEQYF	TGTGCCAGCAGTGAACAGTCACGAGCCTACGAGCAGTACTTC
NA	TRBD2	TRBJ2-7	TRBV10-3	CAILGGDPRTDEQYF	TGTGCCATCTTGGGGGGGGACCCCCGAACCGACGAGCAGTACTTC
once	NA	TRBJ2-2	TRBV27	CASRVQGSGELFF	TGTGCCAGCAGAGTCCAGGGATCCGGGGAGCTGTTTTTT
few	TRBD1	TRBJ1-5	TRBV12-3/TRBV12-4	CASSGTAGQPQHF	TGTGCCAGCAGCGGGACAGCGGGTCAGCCCCAGCATTTT
NA	NA	TRBJ2-7	TRBV28	CASSPQGEQYF	TGTGCCAGCAGTCCTCAAGGCGAGCAGTACTTC
NA	NA	TRBJ1-1	TRBV20-1	CSASTKRFTEAFF	TGCAGTGCCAGCACTAAGCGGTTCACTGAAGCTTTCTTT
NA	NA	TRBJ1-2	TRBV15	CATSRDCASSQAEYGYTF	NA
few	NA	TRBJ1-6	TRBV10-3	CAIRGGDNSPLHF	TGTGCCATAAGGGGGGGGGATAATTCACCCCTCCACTTT
few	NA	TRBJ2-7	TRBV5-1	CASSKGTPYEQYF	TGCGCCAGCAGCAAAGGGACACCCTACGAGCAGTACTTC
NA	NA	TRBJ1-1	TRBV28	CASSSTWVEAFF	TGTGCCAGCAGCTCCACGTGGGTTGAAGCTTTCTTT
many	NA	TRBJ2-6	TRBV24-1	CATSDVTASGANVLTF	TGTGCCACCAGTGATGTGACAGCCTCTGGGGCCAACGTCCTGACTTTC
many	NA	TRBJ1-6	TRBV20-1	CSARDHEGSPLHF	TGCAGTGCTAGAGATCATGAGGGCTCACCCCTCCACTTT
few	TRBD1	TRBJ1-2	TRBV29-1	CSVENTDRGRTFGYTF	TGCAGCGTTGAAAACACGGACAGGGGCCGTACCTTTGGCTACACCTTC
NA	TRBD1	TRBJ2-3	TRBV9	CASSSDRDSTDTQYF	TGTGCCAGCAGTTCCGACAGGGATAGCACAGATACGCAGTATTTT
NA	TRBD2	TRBJ2-5	TRBV20-1	CSARRGGYQETQYF	TGCAGTGCTAGACGGGGAGGGTACCAAGAGACCCAGTACTTC
NA	NA	TRBJ2-6	TRBV11-2	CASSLGPGANVLTF	TGTGCCAGCAGCCTGGGACCTGGGGCCAACGTCCTGACTTTC
many	NA	TRBJ1-5	TRBV29-1	CSVEYGSNQPQHF	TGCAGCGTTGAATATGGTAGCAATCAGCCCCAGCATTTT
NA	TRBD1	TRBJ1-4	TRBV7-9	CASRPGQGWDEKLFF	TGTGCCAGCAGGCCGGGACAGGGATGGGATGAAAAACTGTTTTTT
NA	NA	TRBJ2-7	TRBV7-2	CASSSKLGGQYF	TGTGCCAGCAGCTCAAAGTTGGGGGGGCAGTACTTC
NA	TRBD1	TRBJ1-4	TRBV5-1	CASSSTGEDEKLFF	TGCGCCAGCAGCTCGACAGGGGAAGATGAAAAACTGTTTTTT
NA	NA	TRBJ1-3	TRBV7-2	CASSSYNPTGNTIYF	TGTGCCAGCAGCTCGTACAACCCCACTGGAAACACCATATATTTT
NA	NA	TRBJ2-5	TRBV2	CASSLMDETQYF	TGTGCCAGCAGCCTAATGGACGAGACCCAGTACTTC
NA	TRBD1	TRBJ1-4	TRBV7-9	CAGSGTGSLSNEKLFF	TGTGCCGGATCCGGGACAGGGAGCTTGAGTAACGAAAAACTGTTTTTT
NA	TRBD1	TRBJ1-6	TRBV7-9	CASSLRQGSYNSPLHF	TGTGCCAGCAGCTTACGACAGGGCTCCTATAATTCACCCCTCCACTTT
few	TRBD1	TRBJ1-1	TRBV27	CASRPRTGLNTEAFF	TGTGCCAGCAGACCAAGGACAGGGCTGAACACTGAAGCTTTCTTT
NA	TRBD1	TRBJ1-1	TRBV5-1	CASSLLAGGGAEAFF	TGCGCCAGCAGCTTGTTAGCAGGGGGAGGAGCTGAAGCTTTCTTT
NA	TRBD2	TRBJ2-5	TRBV2	CASSRGGGETQYF	TGTGCCAGCAGCCGGGGGGGGGGAGAGACCCAGTACTTC
many	NA	TRBJ2-2	TRBV7-9	CASSSGGELFF	TGTGCCAGCAGCTCTGGCGGGGAGCTGTTTTTT
NA	NA	TRBJ2-7	TRBV20-1	CSARVPDGPEQYF	TGCAGTGCTAGAGTACCGGACGGACCGGAGCAGTACTTC
many	NA	TRBJ1-2	TRBV10-2	CASSVDGRYGYTF	TGCGCCAGCAGCGTTGACGGACGCTATGGCTACACCTTC
NA	NA	TRBJ2-3	TRBV20-1	CSAGTDTQYF	TGCAGTGCCGGGACAGATACGCAGTATTTT